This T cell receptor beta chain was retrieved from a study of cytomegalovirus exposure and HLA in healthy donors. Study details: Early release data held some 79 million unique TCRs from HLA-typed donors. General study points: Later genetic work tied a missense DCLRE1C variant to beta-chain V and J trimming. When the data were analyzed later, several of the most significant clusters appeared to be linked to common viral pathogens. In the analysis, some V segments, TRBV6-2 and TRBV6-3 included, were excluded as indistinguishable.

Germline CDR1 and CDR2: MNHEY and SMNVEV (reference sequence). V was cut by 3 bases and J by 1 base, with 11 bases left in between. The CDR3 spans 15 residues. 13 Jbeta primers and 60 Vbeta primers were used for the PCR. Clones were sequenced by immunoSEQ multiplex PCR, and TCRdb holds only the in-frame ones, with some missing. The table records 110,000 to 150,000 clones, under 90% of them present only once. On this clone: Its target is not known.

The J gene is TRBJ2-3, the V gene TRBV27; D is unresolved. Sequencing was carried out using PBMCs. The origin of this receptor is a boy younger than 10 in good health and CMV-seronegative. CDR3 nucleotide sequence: TGTGCCAGCAGTTTCGAACAGCTTGGCACAGATACGCAGTATTTT. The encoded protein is CASSFEQLGTDTQYF.